The sample holds a few counts of the clone carrying this TCR beta chain. Its antigen is unidentified. This record belongs to a study of OX40 agonist ivuxolimab in advanced cancers. At the level of the study: Patients with prior anti-PD-1, anti-PD-L1 or anti-CTLA-4 therapy were eligible; 40% had some.

Germline V lookup: CDR1 SNHLY, CDR2 FYNNEI. The CDR3 has 14 amino acids. Germline trimming cut 10 bases from V and 1 base from J; bases unmatched to any gene: 5. The study, taken as a whole, reports: At doses 0.1 to 3.0 mg/kg, CD4+ and CD8+ clones expanded.

TCRdb keeps only in-frame clones here, not all; method: immunoSEQ multiplex PCR. The sample shows over 100,000 clones, 90% of them seen only once. The sequence was obtained from an adult with an advanced solid tumor such as melanoma, head and neck, liver or kidney cancer. This rearrangement joins TRBV2 to TRBJ1-5; 9 bases map to TRBD1. Sequencing used CD4+ or CD8+ T cells sorted from blood, obtained in a trial of the OX40 agonist ivuxolimab. The CDR3 bases are TGTGCCACCTCACAGGGGGCAAGCAATCAGCCCCAGCATTTT. Its protein product is CATSQGASNQPQHF.